This T cell receptor beta chain comes out of a study of cytomegalovirus exposure and HLA in healthy donors listed by TCRdb under 2017. Describing the broader study: An earlier analysis of some 620 of the donors reported 250 to 300 Gb of sequence data and 117 million unique TCR beta sequences obtained from some 170 million T cells. An early release covering 500 to 750 HLA-typed donors comprised approximately 290 gigabases of sequencing data and roughly 86 million unique TCR sequences. Of the 300 to 450 genotyped donors, 65% to 90% were placed in the genetic ancestry cluster associated with self-reported Caucasian donors. The study was designed to test whether signatures of past pathogen exposure could be identified by cataloging public T cell receptors. The study profiled the T cell repertoires of 500 to 800 subjects by immunosequencing and related them to cytomegalovirus serostatus. In addition to the first cohort of several hundred subjects, a separate validation cohort of 120 different subjects was used. High-throughput TCR immunosequencing, statistical association of individual TCRs with disease status, and machine learning were combined to predict cytomegalovirus infection status. In a later analysis, previously published TCR beta repertoires from fewer than 750 donors were re-analyzed and high-resolution HLA genotyping was added so that TCR occurrence patterns could be studied. Rather than using new phenotypic data, the later analysis identified candidate immune exposures from TCR beta sequences and from how often those sequences occurred across donors. In an earlier analysis of 500 to 650 of the donors, high-throughput TCR beta sequencing was used to judge whether each TCR beta V gene segment behaved as functional or pseudogenic. Donor age, sex, ethnicity and CMV serostatus were compiled alongside the repertoire data. A later genetic analysis used genome-wide SNP genotypes for about three fifths of the 666 donors, treating that subset as a discovery cohort. All discovery cohort repertoires had been generated using a single sequencing platform. HLA typing included class I and class II loci at four-digit resolution. The number of donors typed differed by locus, with roughly 629-640 for A, B, C, DRB1 and DQB1, 522 for DQA1, some 570 for DPA1, and some 470 for DPB1. Four to six DR-DQ haplotypes were handled as single units for association and clustering, since linkage in the cohort was strong. On average, roughly 200,000 unique TCR beta nucleotide sequences were sequenced per donor among about 400 genotyped donors of the cohort, with 15% to 20% of those sequences being non-productive. What the research found in general, with its limitations: Compared with equally common non-associated chains, HLA-associated TCR beta chains in a later analysis were more clonally expanded and had lower generation probabilities. Strong co-occurrence of HLA alleles, especially DR and DQ, made assigning TCR associations to individual alleles difficult. Immune exposure information for the cohort was limited to CMV serostatus. HLA typing was unavailable for some donors at each locus, so association tests used only the typed subset. Sequencing depth was assumed to be roughly uniform across donors in the presence/absence analyses, though that assumption may not hold. In a later analysis, TCR association rates were found to vary across HLA loci, with the most associated TCRs seen for DRB1 alleles and the fewest for HLA-C alleles. A total of fewer than 200 TCR beta chains were listed by the study as associated with cytomegalovirus. In an earlier analysis of approximately 590 of the donors, most TCR beta V segments appeared in productive rearrangements about 87% or about 30% of the time, broadly matching IMGT annotations. In a later analysis, several top co-occurrence clusters were reported to appear linked to parvovirus B19, influenza, CMV and Epstein-Barr virus. Specific HLA alleles were associated with 15,000 to 20,000 TCR beta sequences at a false discovery rate of 0.05 in a later analysis. A group of highly shared sequence variants was considered likely to be a technical artifact of the sequencing pipeline. A further reported finding was that TCR beta sequences accurately predicted the HLA-A and HLA-B alleles for most subjects in the first cohort. According to a later analysis, most CMV-associated TCR beta chains appeared to be HLA-restricted, and the HLA associations seemed to be driven largely by CMV exposure. Linkage disequilibrium might explain the correlated functional status among segregating V segments, but an unknown experimental factor could not be ruled out. Some 15 rarely observed V segments, including chromosome 9 orphons, were excluded from the earlier analysis of some 590 of the donors because counts were too low. It was suggested by the authors that the approach could potentially be generalized to other disease states and immunological phenotypes. An association between a missense DCLRE1C variant and V-gene and J-gene trimming of TCR beta chains was found in a later genetic analysis and replicated in an independent cohort. A few of the identified cytomegalovirus-associated TCR beta chains were confirmed in vitro to be specific for cytomegalovirus antigens. Most TCR sequences were observed very rarely across donors, whereas some public TCRs were present in many individuals. The classifier was reported to diagnose cytomegalovirus status with high specificity and sensitivity in both the original cohort and the validation cohort. This cohort had only TCR beta chains sequenced, and the lack of alpha or paired-chain data limited which features could be detected. A later genetic analysis reported fewer N-insertions in productive TCRs among donors in an Asian-associated ancestry cluster than the roughly 720-donor mean.

Worth noting for this clone: Its antigen remains unidentified.

The method behind the library was the immunoSEQ multiplex PCR assay. For the multiplex PCR, a mixture combining 60 forward primers for TCR Vbeta segments and 13 reverse primers for TCR Jbeta segments was used. The CDR3 region of rearranged TCR beta genes was amplified from genomic DNA with a multiplex PCR assay. The amplified TCR beta libraries were sequenced on the Illumina HiSeq System as 87-base-pair reads. In the paper's pipeline: A later analysis tallied around 82 million unique TCR beta chains across the 650 to 750 repertoires, and around 10 million of those chains were shared by two or more donors. Raw reads were error-corrected and collapsed into unique sequences with a nearest-neighbor algorithm that merged closely related sequences to remove PCR and sequencing errors. V, D and J gene segments were assigned by aligning CDR3 sequences to IMGT reference sequences. For a sequence to be retained, a match of at least six nucleotides to both a V gene segment and a J gene segment was required. Rearrangements were classified as productive when the CDR3 lacked stop codons and remained in frame with V and J, and all other rearrangements were classified as non-productive. Following IMGT convention, CDR3 was defined as the stretch from the second conserved V-encoded cysteine to the conserved J-encoded phenylalanine. The earlier analysis of a few hundred of the donors excluded sequences that lacked an unambiguous match to a single V gene segment. In an earlier analysis of 587 of the donors, a V segment was called functional when productive rearrangements were above 56.7%, and segregating when the standard deviation between donors exceeded 5%. A statistical classification framework was built to diagnose cytomegalovirus status from the catalog of TCR beta chain sequences. In a later analysis, V and J genes were assigned by comparing TCR nucleotide sequences against IMGT/GENE-DB human TR gene sequences. In a later analysis, CDR3 sequences and most-parsimonious VDJ recombination scenarios were assigned using the TCRdist pipeline. In a later analysis, each TCR beta chain was defined by its CDR3 amino acid sequence together with its V-gene family, and reads lacking a unique V-gene family were excluded. A later analysis removed nearly 600 highly shared, low-generation-probability nucleotide sequences to deal with suspected cross-contamination and a sequencing artifact. In a later analysis, a clonal expansion index was calculated for each public chain from normalized within-repertoire ranks of inferred template counts. In a later analysis, generation probabilities were computed with a VDJ recombination model fitted to out-of-frame rearrangements, and the resulting probabilities were checked against IGoR. Hypergeometric tests were used in a later analysis to score TCR-TCR, TCR-HLA and TCR-CMV co-occurrence, with a repertoire-size bias correction applied to the TCR pairs. A later analysis estimated false discovery rates by permuting HLA or CMV assignments 20 times. In a later analysis, co-occurring TCRs were grouped with DBSCAN, and TCRdist sequence similarity was added when clustering was performed within HLA-allele-positive subsets. Repertoires with fewer than 30,000 or more than 120,000 public chains were left out of co-occurrence clustering, as were about 5 repertoires with anomalous nucleotide sharing. Entries here come from immuneACCESS through TCRdb and include only in-frame sequences with V and J called. Some clones fail to appear in such tables; in the studies checked, an unresolved V gene covers under half of the shortfall, and the cause of the remainder is unknown. From that table come the V and J calls and clone size; the DNA was used to work out D and trimming. The sample's records list over 100,000 clones. Of the sample, around 3.4% is held by the ten largest clones.

The cohort consisted of fewer than 700 healthy bone marrow donors. At the time of sampling, every cohort member was nominally healthy, though immune exposures that went unrecorded were likely present. The donor was CMV seronegative and belonged to the group of over 350 seronegative cohort members. A peripheral blood sample was provided by each donor, and peripheral blood mononuclear cells were used for TCR beta sequencing. The Qiagen DNeasy Blood Extraction Kit was used to extract genomic DNA from the blood cell samples. Sequenced: PBMCs. This receptor was taken from a man aged 25 to 45 in good health and CMV-seronegative.

The CDR3 corresponds to CASRLPAGAGYTF. At the DNA level, the sequence is TGTGCCAGCAGACTTCCTGCGGGGGCTGGCTACACCTTC. This chain is built from TRBV6-5 and TRBJ1-2; TRBD1 is possibly the D segment (6 matching bases). The CDR3 runs 13 amino acids, cysteine and phenylalanine included. Only CDR3 DNA is held: 39 bases, read in frame from base 1. As encoded in the germline V gene, CDR1 is MNHEY while CDR2 is SVGAGI. V loses 6 bases of germline sequence and J loses 7 bases, and the interval between the two ends is 15 bases.